This T cell receptor beta chain was captured in a study of T-cell memory formation after mild COVID-19. Of note for this clonotype: As yet, its antigen is unknown.

Study-wide results and caveats: Within pre-infection memory, some responding clones were found, suggesting cross-reactive memory joined.

TCRdb re-derived calls from the 5' RACE reads in MiXCR, one entry per CDR3 protein. The table has some 320,000 distinct CDR3 sequences, more than 15% seen once. The CDR3 is made up of 13 amino acids. CDR1 is DFQATT and CDR2 is SNEGSKA in the germline V gene (reference sequence). Deletions cut 6 bases from V and 6 bases from J, with 12 bases between. The material sequenced was PBMCs or a T cell subset sorted from them (not recorded which). The receptor was isolated from a man aged 18 to 29 who had mild COVID-19 (a few samples of this study predate the infection). Cell type and time point are not known. The rearrangement uses TRBV20-1 and TRBJ1-6; perhaps TRBD1 as D (6 bases). CDR3 DNA: TGCAGTGCACGCCGGGGGGCTAATTCACCCCTCCACTTT. Its translation: CSARRGANSPLHF.